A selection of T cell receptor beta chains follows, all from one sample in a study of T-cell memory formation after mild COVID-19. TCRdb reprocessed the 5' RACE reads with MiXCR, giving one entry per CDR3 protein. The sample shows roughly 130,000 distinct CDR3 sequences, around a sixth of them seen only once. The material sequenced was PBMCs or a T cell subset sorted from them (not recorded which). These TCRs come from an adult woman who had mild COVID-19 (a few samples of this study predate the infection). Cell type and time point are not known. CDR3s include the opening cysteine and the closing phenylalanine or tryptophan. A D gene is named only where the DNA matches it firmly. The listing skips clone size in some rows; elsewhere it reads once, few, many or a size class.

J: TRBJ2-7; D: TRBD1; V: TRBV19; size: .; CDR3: CASRGQSTYEQYF; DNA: TGTGCCAGTCGGGGACAGTCGACCTACGAGCAGTACTTC
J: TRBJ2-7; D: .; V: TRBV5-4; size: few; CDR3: CASSPSGRDEQYF; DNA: TGTGCCAGCAGCCCCTCTGGACGGGACGAGCAGTACTTC
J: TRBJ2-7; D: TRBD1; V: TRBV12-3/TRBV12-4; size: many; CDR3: CASSWDSSYEQYF; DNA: TGTGCCAGCAGTTGGGACAGCTCCTACGAGCAGTACTTC
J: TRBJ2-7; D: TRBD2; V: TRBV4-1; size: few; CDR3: CASSRTVAGSYEQYF; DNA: TGCGCCAGCAGCCGCACGGTAGCGGGGTCCTACGAGCAGTACTTC
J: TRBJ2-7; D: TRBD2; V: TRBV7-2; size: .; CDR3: CASSLGTSGALPYEQYF; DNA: TGTGCCAGCAGCTTAGGGACTAGCGGGGCTCTCCCCTACGAGCAGTACTTC
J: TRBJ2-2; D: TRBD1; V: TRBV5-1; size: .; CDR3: CASSGTGEHSTGELFF; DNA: TGCGCCAGCAGCGGGACAGGCGAACACTCCACCGGGGAGCTGTTTTTT
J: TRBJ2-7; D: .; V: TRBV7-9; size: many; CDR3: CASSQSPRDEQYF; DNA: TGTGCCAGCAGCCAAAGCCCGAGAGACGAGCAGTACTTC
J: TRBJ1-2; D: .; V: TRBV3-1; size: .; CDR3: CASSQGQVQLNYGYTF; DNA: TGTGCCAGCAGCCAAGGACAGGTCCAACTCAACTATGGCTACACCTTC
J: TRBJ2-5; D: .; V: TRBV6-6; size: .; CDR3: CASSYSLGLGGRETQYF; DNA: TGTGCCAGCAGTTACTCCCTGGGACTTGGTGGACGCGAGACCCAGTACTTC
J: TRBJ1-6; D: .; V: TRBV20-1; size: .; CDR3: CSAIPPEGLNSPLHF; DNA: TGCAGTGCTATTCCCCCTGAGGGACTAAATTCACCCCTCCACTTT
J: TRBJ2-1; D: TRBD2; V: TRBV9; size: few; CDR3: CASSGIAGVSYNEQFF; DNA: TGTGCCAGCAGCGGGATAGCGGGGGTTTCCTACAATGAGCAGTTCTTC
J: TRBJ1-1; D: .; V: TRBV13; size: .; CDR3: CASSLPGVSAFF; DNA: TGTGCCAGCAGCTTACCGGGGGTATCCGCTTTCTTT
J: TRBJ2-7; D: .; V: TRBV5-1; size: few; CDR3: CASSSEGYSYEQYF; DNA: TGCGCCAGCAGCTCGGAGGGGTACTCCTACGAGCAGTACTTC
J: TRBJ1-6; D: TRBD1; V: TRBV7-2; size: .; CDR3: CASSLAGTGNSPLHF; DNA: TGTGCCAGCAGCTTAGCCGGGACAGGGAATTCACCCCTCCACTTT
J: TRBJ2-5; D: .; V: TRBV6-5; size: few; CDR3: CASNADKGETQYF; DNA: TGTGCCAGCAATGCCGACAAAGGGGAGACCCAGTACTTC
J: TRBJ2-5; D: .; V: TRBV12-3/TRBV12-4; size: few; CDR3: CASSLSGASGAQYF; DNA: TGTGCCAGCAGTCTGTCGGGGGCCTCCGGGGCCCAGTACTTC
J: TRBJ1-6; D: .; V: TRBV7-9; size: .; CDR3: CASSLEANNSPLHF; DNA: TGTGCCAGCAGCTTAGAGGCCAATAATTCACCCCTCCACTTT
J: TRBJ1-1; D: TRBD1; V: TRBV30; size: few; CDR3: CAQAYGTEQNTEAFF; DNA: TGTGCGCAAGCCTACGGGACAGAACAAAACACTGAAGCTTTCTTT
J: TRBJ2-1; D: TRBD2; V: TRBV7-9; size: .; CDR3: CASKETGGGYNEQFF; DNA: TGTGCCTCCAAGGAGACGGGAGGGGGTTACAATGAGCAGTTCTTC
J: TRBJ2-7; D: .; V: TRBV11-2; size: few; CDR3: CASSLRVVEQYF; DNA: TGTGCCAGCAGCTTAAGGGTTGTGGAGCAGTACTTC
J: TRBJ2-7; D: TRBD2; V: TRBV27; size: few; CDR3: CASSSRTSGMYEQYF; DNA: TGTGCCAGCAGTTCCAGGACTAGCGGGATGTACGAGCAGTACTTC
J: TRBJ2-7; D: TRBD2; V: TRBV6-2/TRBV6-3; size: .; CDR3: CASSYFGREDYEQYF; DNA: TGTGCCAGCAGTTACTTTGGGCGGGAGGACTACGAGCAGTACTTC
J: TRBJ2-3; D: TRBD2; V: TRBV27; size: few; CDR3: CASSSSGRALDTQYF; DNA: TGTGCCAGCAGTAGTAGCGGGAGGGCCTTAGATACGCAGTATTTT
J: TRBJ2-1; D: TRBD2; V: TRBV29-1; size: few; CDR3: CSVEGGVSSGRYNEQFF; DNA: TGCAGCGTTGAAGGGGGGGTTTCTAGCGGGAGGTACAATGAGCAGTTCTTC
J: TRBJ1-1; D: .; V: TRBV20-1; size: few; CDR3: CSGKIKSGLTEAFF; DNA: TGCAGTGGGAAAATAAAATCGGGATTAACTGAAGCTTTCTTT
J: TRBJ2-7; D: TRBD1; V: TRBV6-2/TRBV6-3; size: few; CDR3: CASSYSLYGTGDYEQYF; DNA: TGTGCCAGCAGTTACTCGTTATACGGGACAGGAGACTACGAGCAGTACTTC
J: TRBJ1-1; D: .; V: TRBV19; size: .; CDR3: CAPGVSEAFF; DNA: TGTGCCCCCGGGGTTAGTGAAGCTTTCTTT
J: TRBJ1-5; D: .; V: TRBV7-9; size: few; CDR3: CASSPGFLNQPQHF; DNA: TGTGCCAGCAGCCCGGGCTTTCTTAATCAGCCCCAGCATTTT